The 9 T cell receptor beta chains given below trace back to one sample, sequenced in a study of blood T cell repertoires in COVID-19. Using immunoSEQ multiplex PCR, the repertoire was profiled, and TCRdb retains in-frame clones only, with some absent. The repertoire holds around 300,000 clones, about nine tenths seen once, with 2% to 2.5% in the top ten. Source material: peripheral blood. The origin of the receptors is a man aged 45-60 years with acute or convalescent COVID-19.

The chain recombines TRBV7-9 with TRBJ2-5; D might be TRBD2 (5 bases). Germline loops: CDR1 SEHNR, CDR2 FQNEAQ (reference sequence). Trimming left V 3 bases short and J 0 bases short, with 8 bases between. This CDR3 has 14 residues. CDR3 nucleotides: TGTGCCAGCAGCTTGGCGCGGGACCAAGAGACCCAGTACTTC. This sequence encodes CASSLARDQETQYF.

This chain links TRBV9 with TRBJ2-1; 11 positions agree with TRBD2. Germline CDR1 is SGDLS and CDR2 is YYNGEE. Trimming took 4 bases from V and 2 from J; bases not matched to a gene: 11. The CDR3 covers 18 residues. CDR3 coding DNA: TGTGCCAGCAGCCTCACGACTAGCGGGGACCTAACCTACAATGAGCAGTTCTTC. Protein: CASSLTTSGDLTYNEQFF.

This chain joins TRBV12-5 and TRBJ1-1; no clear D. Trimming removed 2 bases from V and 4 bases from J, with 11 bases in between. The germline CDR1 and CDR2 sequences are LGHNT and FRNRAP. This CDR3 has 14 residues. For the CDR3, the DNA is TGTGCTAGTGGTTTGCCCCCCCGGGGCACTGAAGCTTTCTTT. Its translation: CASGLPPRGTEAFF.

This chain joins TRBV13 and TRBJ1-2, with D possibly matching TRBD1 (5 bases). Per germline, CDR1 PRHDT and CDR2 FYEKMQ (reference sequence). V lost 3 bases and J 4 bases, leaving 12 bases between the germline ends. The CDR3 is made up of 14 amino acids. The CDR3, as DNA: TGTGCCAGCAGCTTTACCAGGGCCTCCTATGGCTACACCTTC. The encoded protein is CASSFTRASYGYTF.

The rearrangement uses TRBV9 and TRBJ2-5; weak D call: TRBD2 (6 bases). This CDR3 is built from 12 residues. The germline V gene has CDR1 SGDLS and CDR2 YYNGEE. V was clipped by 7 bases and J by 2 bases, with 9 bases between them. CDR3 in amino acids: CASGGLQETQYF. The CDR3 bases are TGTGCCAGCGGGGGGTTGCAAGAGACCCAGTACTTC.

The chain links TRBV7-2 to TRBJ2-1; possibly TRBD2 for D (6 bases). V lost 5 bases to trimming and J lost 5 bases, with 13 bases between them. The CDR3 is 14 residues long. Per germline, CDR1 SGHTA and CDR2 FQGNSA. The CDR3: CASSQRRVDNEQFF. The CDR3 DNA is TGTGCCAGCAGCCAGAGGAGGGTTGACAATGAGCAGTTCTTC.

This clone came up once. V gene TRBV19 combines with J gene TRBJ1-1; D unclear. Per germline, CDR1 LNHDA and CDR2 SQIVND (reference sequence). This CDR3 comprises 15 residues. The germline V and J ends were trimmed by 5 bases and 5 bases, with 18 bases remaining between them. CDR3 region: CASSGRERARTEAFF. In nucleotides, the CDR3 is TGTGCCAGTAGTGGGAGGGAAAGGGCGAGGACTGAAGCTTTCTTT.

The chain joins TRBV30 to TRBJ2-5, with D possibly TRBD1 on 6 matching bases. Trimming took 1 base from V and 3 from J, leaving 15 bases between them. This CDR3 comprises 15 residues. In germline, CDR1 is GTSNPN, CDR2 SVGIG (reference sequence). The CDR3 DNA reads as TGTGCCTGGAGTGCCTTGGGCAGGGACAAAGAGACCCAGTACTTC. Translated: CAWSALGRDKETQYF. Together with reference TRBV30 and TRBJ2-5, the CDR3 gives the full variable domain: SQTIHQWPATLVQPVGSPLSLECTVEGTSNPNLYWYRQAAGRGLQLLFYSVGIGQISSEVPQNLSASRPQDRQFILSSKKLLLSDSGFYLCAWSALGRDKETQYFGPGTRLLVL.

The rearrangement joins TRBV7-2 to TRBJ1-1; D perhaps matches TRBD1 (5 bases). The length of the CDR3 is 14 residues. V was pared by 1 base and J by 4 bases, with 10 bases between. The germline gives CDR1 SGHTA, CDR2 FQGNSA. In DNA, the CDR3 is TGTGCCAGCAGCTTAGAGCGACAGTCCACTGAAGCTTTCTTT. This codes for CASSLERQSTEAFF.